Each of the 24 T cell receptor beta chains below was sequenced from the same sample in a study of regulatory T cells in long-lasting Graves disease. Sequencing libraries for TCR beta were prepared with iRepertoire HTBI primers and Arm-PCR of CDR3 regions. TCRdb redid the calling of the multiplex PCR reads with MiXCR, one entry per CDR3 protein. The table lists around 360,000 distinct CDR3 sequences, about 16% of them singletons. The time point here: newly diagnosed GD, antithyroid drugs for less than 3 months. Preparation of the TCR library used RNA extracted from PBMCs. The sample was also linked to a second study, of T cells in Graves' hyperthyroidism and ophthalmopathy.

Source: peripheral blood mononuclear cells (PBMCs), taken at new diagnosis, from a patient treated with antithyroid drugs. These receptors all come from a woman aged 18-29 years with Graves disease.

This clonotype was recorded many times. The chain is built from TRBV6-1 and TRBJ2-7; maybe TRBD1 (5 bases). There are 15 residues in the CDR3. Trimming stripped 6 bases from V and 3 bases from J, with 18 bases between. Germline-derived CDR1 and CDR2 are MNHNS and SASEGT. CDR3 coding DNA: TGTGCCAGCAGCGCTCCGCTCAGGGTCGGCTACGAGCAGTACTTC. Its protein is CASSAPLRVGYEQYF.

This clonotype was seen ten or more times. CDR3 in amino acids: CASSYSPTGVSTDTQYF. The DNA of the CDR3 is TGTGCCAGCAGTTACTCTCCCACTGGGGTTTCCACAGATACGCAGTATTTT. The rearrangement joins TRBV6-5 to TRBJ2-3; D gene uncertain. The CDR3 is made up of 17 amino acids. Trimming cost V 0 bases and J 2 bases, with 15 bases left between them. Germline CDR1 and CDR2: MNHEY and SVGAGI.

This clonotype appeared many times. In DNA form, the CDR3 reads TGTGCCAGCAGCTTAAGGCCCCCCGGGGGGGCGTACAATGAGCAGTTCTTC. This codes for CASSLRPPGGAYNEQFF. The chain links TRBV11-2 to TRBJ2-1, with 8 bases matching TRBD2. There are 17 residues in the CDR3. After removal of 2 bases from V and 4 bases from J, the junction contained 10 bases not matched to a gene. Germline V CDR1 and CDR2: SGHAT, FQNNGV.

This chain links TRBV4-1 with TRBJ2-7, with D maybe TRBD1 (7 bases). CDR3 length: 16 amino acids. V lost 1 base and J 2 bases, leaving 15 bases between the germline ends. CDR1 and CDR2 from the germline V gene are MGHRA and YSYEKL. The CDR3 protein is CASSQGWGRGAYEQYF. The CDR3 DNA reads as TGCGCCAGCAGCCAAGGGTGGGGCAGGGGGGCCTACGAGCAGTACTTC.

The gene calls are TRBV12-3 or TRBV12-4 and TRBJ1-2; tentative D call: TRBD1 (5 bases). V was pared by 5 bases and J by 4 bases, with 17 bases between. The CDR3 loop spans 15 amino acids. The DNA of the CDR3 is TGTGCCAGCAGTCAACGGGACGGCAGGCCCTATGGCTACACCTTC. Encoded protein: CASSQRDGRPYGYTF.

V and J are TRBV3-1 and TRBJ2-3; D unresolved. CDR1 is LGHDT, CDR2 YNNKEL, per germline (reference sequence). This CDR3 region has 17 residues. V was clipped by 1 base and J by 6 bases, with 20 bases between them. The CDR3 sequence: CASSQGRANTHWDTQYF. CDR3 sequence (DNA): TGTGCCAGCAGCCAAGGACGGGCTAATACACACTGGGATACGCAGTATTTT.

This clonotype appeared many times. The V call is TRBV6-1, the J call TRBJ2-5; D is possibly TRBD1 (5 bases). Trimming stripped 6 bases from V and 4 bases from J, with 15 bases between. Germline values: CDR1 MNHNS, CDR2 SASEGT. The CDR3 consists of 14 residues. The CDR3 DNA sequence: TGTGCCAGCAGCCGGACCCCAGGGCGAGAGACCCAGTACTTC. It is translated as CASSRTPGRETQYF.

The sample holds many counts of this clonotype. The CDR3 DNA sequence: TGCAGCGTTGAAGGGGGGGATCTCCCACAGGGGGCGTACGAGCAGTACTTC. Amino acids: CSVEGGDLPQGAYEQYF. The genes are TRBV29-1 and TRBJ2-7; TRBD1 aligns across 9 bases. This CDR3 is built from 17 residues. V trimming: 1 base; J trimming: 4 bases; junction bases outside the gene matches: 14. Germline V lookup: CDR1 SQVTM, CDR2 ANQGSEA.

This clonotype occurred many times. The chain links TRBV28 to TRBJ1-1; D may be TRBD1 (5 bases). The CDR3 sequence is 16 residues long. Germline loops: CDR1 MDHEN, CDR2 SYDVKM. Deletions cut 3 bases from V and 5 bases from J, with 19 bases between. DNA for the CDR3: TGTGCCAGCAGTTTCGGGGCGGGTGGAGCGGGAACTGAAGCTTTCTTT. The encoded protein is CASSFGAGGAGTEAFF.

This clonotype occurred many times. V usage is TRBV5-1 and J usage is TRBJ1-1; 7 bases match TRBD1. The germline V gene encodes CDR1 SGHRS and CDR2 YFSETQ. This CDR3 has 15 amino acids. Trimming took 3 bases from V and 0 from J; bases not matched to a gene: 5. DNA for the CDR3: TGCGCCAGCAGCTGGGGGACAGAGCTGAACACTGAAGCTTTCTTT. Translation: CASSWGTELNTEAFF.

At least ten counts were recorded for this clonotype. The genes are TRBV3-1 and TRBJ2-3, with D hard to call. CDR3 length equals 16 residues. Trimming took 0 bases from V and 2 from J, leaving 12 bases between them. Germline V gene lookup returns CDR1 LGHDT and CDR2 YNNKEL (reference sequence). CDR3: CASSQEVSSPTDTQYF. CDR3 sequence (DNA): TGTGCCAGCAGCCAAGAAGTATCGAGTCCCACAGATACGCAGTATTTT.

This clonotype was seen repeatedly, ten times or more. The chain is built from TRBV7-2 and TRBJ2-6; D is unresolved. Trimming cost V 0 bases and J 2 bases, with 5 bases left between them. From germline, CDR1 is SGHTA and CDR2 FQGNSA. This CDR3 has 15 residues. The CDR3, as DNA: TGTGCCAGCAGCTTAGCAGGGCCTGGGGCCAACGTCCTGACTTTC. Translated, it gives CASSLAGPGANVLTF.

In its sample, this clonotype was seen a few times. V gene TRBV9 combines with J gene TRBJ1-1; tentatively, D is TRBD1 (5 bases). Trimming removed 7 bases from V and 1 base from J, with 11 bases in between. CDR3 length equals 13 residues. Germline CDR1 SGDLS, CDR2 YYNGEE. CDR3 residues: CASSRDWNTEAFF. The DNA for the CDR3 is TGTGCCAGCTCCCGGGACTGGAACACTGAAGCTTTCTTT.

Ten or more counts support this clonotype. The rearrangement uses TRBV18 and TRBJ2-7; 9 nucleotides match TRBD1. The CDR3 is 15 amino acids. Germline assignment: CDR1 KGHSH and CDR2 LQKENI. V lost 3 bases and J lost 5; bases outside the gene matches: 8. Here the CDR3 reads CASSPKWGQGNEQYF. The CDR3 DNA follows: TGTGCCAGCTCACCCAAGTGGGGACAGGGCAACGAGCAGTACTTC.

This clonotype was recorded many times. The rearrangement joins TRBV6-2 or TRBV6-3 to TRBJ1-3, with a possible D match to TRBD1 (6 bases). Germline CDR1 and CDR2: MNHEY and SVGEGT. V lost 6 bases and J lost 6, with 18 bases in between. This CDR3 region has 15 residues. The CDR3 protein is CASRKGHFTENTIYF. CDR3 DNA sequence: TGTGCCAGCAGAAAGGGACATTTTACGGAAAACACCATATATTTT.

This clonotype was counted a few times. V and J are TRBV3-1 and TRBJ2-1, with TRBD1 as a possible D gene (5 bases). The V end was cut by 0 bases, the J end by 2 bases, with 14 bases between. The germline V gene has CDR1 LGHDT and CDR2 YNNKEL (reference sequence). The CDR3 totals 17 residues. In DNA form, the CDR3 reads TGTGCCAGCAGCCAAGATCTTAGCAGGGAAGCCTACAATGAGCAGTTCTTC. Its protein product is CASSQDLSREAYNEQFF.

This clonotype was seen repeatedly, ten times or more. One end of the junction does not line up with germline, which may come from a read error. The chain carries TRBV5-1 and TRBJ2-1; TRBD1 matches 7 bases. The germline V gene has CDR1 SGHRS and CDR2 YFSETQ. This CDR3 region has 14 residues. The CDR3 sequence is CASSPGQVNNEQFF. In DNA, the CDR3 is TGTGCCAGCAGCCCCGGACAGGTTAACAATGAGCAGTTCTTC.

J is TRBJ1-1 and V is TRBV9; D is undetermined. Trimming took 4 bases from V and 7 from J, leaving 17 bases between them. CDR3 length equals 14 residues. CDR1 and CDR2 (germline): SGDLS, YYNGEE. CDR3 sequence (DNA): TGTGCCAGCAGCCCCCATCCCCGAGAGGGTGAAGCTTTCTTT. Translation: CASSPHPREGEAFF.

J is TRBJ1-4 and V is TRBV24-1; D gene uncertain. The CDR3 totals 13 residues. V lost 5 bases and J 8 bases, leaving 11 bases between the germline ends. Germline CDR1 and CDR2: KGHDR and SFDVKD. The chain's CDR3 is CATSGMEGEKLFF. Here the CDR3 DNA reads TGTGCCACCAGTGGGATGGAGGGCGAAAAACTGTTTTTT.

This clonotype was seen ten or more times. The V call is TRBV11-2, the J call TRBJ1-2, with D uncertain. Trimming took off 3 bases at V and 1 base at J, with 6 bases between the two ends. The CDR3 consists of 13 residues. CDR1 is SGHAT, CDR2 FQNNGV, per germline. The CDR3 loop is CASSFSDNYGYTF. CDR3 DNA: TGTGCCAGCAGCTTCAGCGATAACTATGGCTACACCTTC.

At least ten counts were recorded for this clonotype. The rearrangement links TRBV18 to TRBJ2-3; maybe TRBD1 (5 bases). Trimming shortened V by 3 bases and J by 2 bases, and 9 bases separated the two germline ends. Germline CDR1 KGHSH, CDR2 LQKENI. CDR3 length: 14 residues. CDR3 in amino acids: CASSPLTDTDTQYF. The CDR3 coding sequence is TGTGCCAGCTCACCTTTGACAGACACAGATACGCAGTATTTT.

As to this clonotype: Mismatch with germline at one junction end may stem from a read error. The chain couples TRBV6-2 or TRBV6-3 to TRBJ2-2; 8 positions agree with TRBD1. The CDR3 spans 15 residues. In germline, CDR1 is MNHEY, CDR2 SVGEGT. The CDR3 DNA reads as TGTGCCAGCATCCTGGACAGGGTTAACACCAGGGAGCTGTTTTTT. Protein: CASILDRVNTRELFF.

In regard to this clonotype: Since a much larger clone is just one base distant, this may be a read error. The rearrangement joins TRBV20-1 to TRBJ2-7, with D unclear. CDR1 and CDR2 (germline): DFQATT, SNEGSKA (reference sequence). This CDR3 has 10 residues. The CDR3 loop reads CSAADYGQYF. CDR3 coding DNA: TGCAGTGCTGCGGATTACGGGCAGTACTTC.

About this clonotype: This may be a read error: a much more frequent sequence differs by one nucleotide. J is TRBJ2-5 and V is TRBV7-9; 10 nucleotides line up with TRBD2. Looked up from germline, CDR1 is SEHNR and CDR2 is FQNEAQ (reference sequence). V lost 1 base and J lost 0; bases outside the gene matches: 20. CDR3 size: 22 residues. CDR3 nucleotide sequence: TGTGCCAGCAGCTTAGATCTCCCCCGTAGCGGGGGGCCACTAACACACCAAGAGACCCAGTACTTC. Amino acid sequence: CASSLDLPRSGGPLTHQETQYF.